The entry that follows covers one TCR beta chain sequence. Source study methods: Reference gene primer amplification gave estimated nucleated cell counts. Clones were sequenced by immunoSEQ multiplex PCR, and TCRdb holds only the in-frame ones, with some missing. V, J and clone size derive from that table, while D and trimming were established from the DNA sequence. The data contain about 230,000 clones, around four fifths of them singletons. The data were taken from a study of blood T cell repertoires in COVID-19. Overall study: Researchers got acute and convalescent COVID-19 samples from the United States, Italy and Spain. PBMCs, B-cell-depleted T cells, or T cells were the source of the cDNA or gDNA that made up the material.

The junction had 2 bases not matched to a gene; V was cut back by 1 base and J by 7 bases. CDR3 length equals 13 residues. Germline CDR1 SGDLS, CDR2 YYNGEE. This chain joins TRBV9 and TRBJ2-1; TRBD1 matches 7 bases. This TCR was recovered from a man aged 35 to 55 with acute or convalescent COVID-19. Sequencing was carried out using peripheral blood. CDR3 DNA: TGTGCCAGCAGCGTATCAGGGGGTAATGAGCAGTTCTTC. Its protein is CASSVSGGNEQFF.